This TCR beta chain emerged from a study of persistence of HIV-infected CD4 T cells. About the research overall: Anti-CD3/anti-CD28 beads activated more cells than antigen stimulation did.

Germline V gives CDR1 SGHRS, CDR2 YFSETQ. There are 14 residues in the CDR3. The germline V and J ends were trimmed by 0 bases and 2 bases, with 9 bases remaining between them. The libraries were made with immunoSEQ version 4 in survey mode. Method: immunoSEQ multiplex PCR; TCRdb's copy keeps in-frame clones and lacks some. Here the sample spans about 43,000 clones, around 92% being singletons. Anti-CD3/anti-CD28 beads served as a nonspecific positive control stimulus. Sorting selected CD4+ T cells upregulating both CD40 ligand and CD69. About this clone itself: What it binds is unknown.

Points from the study as a whole: Rare CMV-responding cells carrying HIV-1 proviruses were not analyzed separately for TCR.

This clonotype originated in an adult man with HIV who was CMV-seropositive. The rearrangement uses TRBV5-1 and TRBJ2-7; possibly TRBD1 for D (6 bases). The material was CD4+ T cells sorted from PBMCs after approximately 19-hour stimulation, obtained from a patient who received antiretroviral therapy. For the CDR3, the DNA is TGCGCCAGCAGCTTGGGTGGACAGACCTACGAGCAGTACTTC. It encodes CASSLGGQTYEQYF.